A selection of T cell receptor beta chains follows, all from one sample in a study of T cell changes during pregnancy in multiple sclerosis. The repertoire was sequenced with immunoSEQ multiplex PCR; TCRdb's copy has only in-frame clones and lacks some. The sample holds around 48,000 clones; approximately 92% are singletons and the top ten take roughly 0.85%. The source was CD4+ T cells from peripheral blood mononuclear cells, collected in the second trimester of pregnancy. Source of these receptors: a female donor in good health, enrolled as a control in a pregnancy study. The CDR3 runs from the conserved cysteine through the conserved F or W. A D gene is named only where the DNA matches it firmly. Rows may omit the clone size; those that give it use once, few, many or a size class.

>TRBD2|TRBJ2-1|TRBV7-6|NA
CASSLSGRAFTYNEQFF
TGTGCCAGCAGCCTTAGCGGGAGGGCCTTCACTTACAATGAGCAGTTCTTC
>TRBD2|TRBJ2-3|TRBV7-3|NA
CASSPSGSYPDTQYF
TGTGCCAGCAGCCCTAGCGGGAGTTACCCAGATACGCAGTATTTT
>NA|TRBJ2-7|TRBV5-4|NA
CASSPSAGGTQTYEQYF
TGTGCCAGCAGCCCCTCCGCGGGCGGGACCCAGACCTACGAGCAGTACTTC
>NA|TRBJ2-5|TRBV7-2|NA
CASRSMGGETQYF
TGTGCCAGCAGATCTATGGGCGGGGAGACCCAGTACTTC
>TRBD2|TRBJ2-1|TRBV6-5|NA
CASSPTSGGVLWQFF
TGTGCCAGCAGTCCGACTAGCGGGGGGGTATTGTGGCAGTTCTTC
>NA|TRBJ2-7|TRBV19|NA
CASSPLDAAGFYEQYF
TGTGCCAGTAGTCCGCTTGATGCGGCGGGATTTTACGAGCAGTACTTC
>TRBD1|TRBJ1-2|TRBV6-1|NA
CASSELTGPNYGYTF
TGTGCCAGCAGTGAATTGACAGGGCCTAACTATGGCTACACCTTC
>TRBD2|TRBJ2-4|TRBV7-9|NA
CASSLRTSSLAKNIQYF
TGTGCCAGCAGCTTACGGACTAGCAGTCTAGCCAAAAACATTCAGTACTTC
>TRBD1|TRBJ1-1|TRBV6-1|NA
CASTGQGNTEAFF
TGTGCCAGCACGGGACAGGGGAACACTGAAGCTTTCTTT
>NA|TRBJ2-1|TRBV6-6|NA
CASSSRQEQFF
TGTGCCAGCAGTTCACGACAGGAGCAGTTCTTC
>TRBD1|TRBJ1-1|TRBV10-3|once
CAISEQGLDTEAFF
TGTGCCATCAGTGAACAGGGGTTAGACACTGAAGCTTTCTTT
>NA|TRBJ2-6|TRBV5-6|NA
CASSLGLSGANVLTF
TGTGCCAGCAGCTTGGGGCTCTCTGGGGCCAACGTCCTGACTTTC
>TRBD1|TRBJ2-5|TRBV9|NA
CASSRGQGGRETQYF
TGTGCCAGCTCCCGGGGACAGGGGGGAAGAGAGACCCAGTACTTC
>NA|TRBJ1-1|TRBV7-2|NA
CASSPRWGGTEAFF
TGTGCCAGCAGCCCACGCTGGGGGGGCACTGAAGCTTTCTTT
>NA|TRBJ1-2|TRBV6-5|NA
CASSYLAGFSYGYTF
TGTGCCAGCAGTTACCTGGCGGGTTTTTCCTATGGCTACACCTTC
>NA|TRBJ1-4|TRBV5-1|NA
CASSFSGVKLFF
TGCGCCAGCAGCTTCTCCGGGGTAAAACTGTTTTTT
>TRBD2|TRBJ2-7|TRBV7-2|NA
CASSLWTSGNEQYF
TGTGCCAGCAGCCTTTGGACTAGCGGCAACGAGCAGTACTTC
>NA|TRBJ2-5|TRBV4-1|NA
CASSQPGVDRETQYF
TGCGCCAGCAGCCAACCAGGGGTAGATAGAGAGACCCAGTACTTC
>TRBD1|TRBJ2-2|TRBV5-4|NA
CASSSYSGTGTSGELFF
TGTGCCAGCAGCTCATACTCCGGGACAGGGACGAGCGGGGAGCTGTTTTTT
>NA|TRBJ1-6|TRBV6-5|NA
CASSYSGAQFHF
TGTGCCAGCAGTTACTCGGGGGCCCAGTTCCACTTT
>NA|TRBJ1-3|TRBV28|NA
CASSLGLGEYSGNTIYF
TGTGCCAGCAGTTTGGGACTGGGGGAGTACTCTGGAAACACCATATATTTT
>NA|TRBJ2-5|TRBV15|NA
CATTPDRTGWETQYF
TGTGCCACCACTCCTGATCGCACAGGGTGGGAGACCCAGTACTTC
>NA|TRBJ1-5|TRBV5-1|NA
CASSLAGGSQPQHF
TGCGCCAGCAGCTTGGCTGGGGGCAGTCAGCCCCAGCATTTT
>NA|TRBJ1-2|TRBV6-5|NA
CASSQDSYGYTF
TGTGCCAGCAGTCAAGACAGCTATGGCTACACCTTC
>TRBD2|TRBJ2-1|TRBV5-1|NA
CASSLIAGEWNEQFF
TGCGCCAGCAGCTTGATAGCGGGAGAGTGGAATGAGCAGTTCTTC
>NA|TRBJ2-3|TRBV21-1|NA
CASRLASGRATDTQYF
TGTGCCAGCAGACTTGCTAGCGGGAGGGCCACAGATACGCAGTATTTT
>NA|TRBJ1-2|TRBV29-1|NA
CSVVRSDTNYGYTF
TGCAGCGTTGTCCGGTCAGACACAAACTATGGCTACACCTTC
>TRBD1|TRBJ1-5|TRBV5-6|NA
CASSPSGRGLDQPQHF
TGTGCCAGCAGCCCGTCCGGAAGGGGGCTTGATCAGCCCCAGCATTTT
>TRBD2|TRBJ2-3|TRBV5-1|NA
CASSLALAGADTQYF
TGCGCCAGCAGCTTGGCACTAGCGGGCGCAGATACGCAGTATTTT
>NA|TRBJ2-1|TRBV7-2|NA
CASSLLGDNEQFF
TGTGCCAGCAGCTTACTCGGAGACAATGAGCAGTTCTTC
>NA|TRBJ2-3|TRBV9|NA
CASSVNGAEDTQYF
TGTGCCAGCAGCGTAAATGGGGCGGAAGATACGCAGTATTTT